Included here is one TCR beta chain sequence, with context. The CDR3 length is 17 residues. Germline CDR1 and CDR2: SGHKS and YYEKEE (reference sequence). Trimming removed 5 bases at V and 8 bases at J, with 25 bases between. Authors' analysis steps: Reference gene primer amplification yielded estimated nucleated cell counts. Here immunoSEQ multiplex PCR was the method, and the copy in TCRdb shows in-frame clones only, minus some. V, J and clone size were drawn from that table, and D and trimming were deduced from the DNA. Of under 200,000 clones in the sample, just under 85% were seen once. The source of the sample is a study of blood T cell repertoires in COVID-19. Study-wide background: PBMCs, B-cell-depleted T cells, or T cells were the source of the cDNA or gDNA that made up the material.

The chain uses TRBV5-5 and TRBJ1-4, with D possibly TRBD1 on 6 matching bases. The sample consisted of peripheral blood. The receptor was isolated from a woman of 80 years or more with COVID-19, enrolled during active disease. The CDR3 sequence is CASRVGQGPPLEEKLFF. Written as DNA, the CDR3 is TGTGCCAGCAGGGTGGGGCAGGGGCCACCTTTGGAGGAAAAACTGTTTTTT.